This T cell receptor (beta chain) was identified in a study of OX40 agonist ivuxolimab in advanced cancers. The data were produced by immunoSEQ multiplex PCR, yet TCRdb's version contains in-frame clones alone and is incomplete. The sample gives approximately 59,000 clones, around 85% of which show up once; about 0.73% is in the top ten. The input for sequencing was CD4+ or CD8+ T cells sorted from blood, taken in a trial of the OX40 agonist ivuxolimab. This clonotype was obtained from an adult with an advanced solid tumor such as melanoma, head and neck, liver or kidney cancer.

The chain's CDR3 is CASSPPGNYGYTF. Here the CDR3 DNA reads TGTGCCAGCTCACCACCCGGTAACTATGGCTACACCTTC. The V and J genes are TRBV18 and TRBJ1-2; D gene unclear. The germline V gene has CDR1 KGHSH and CDR2 LQKENI. The CDR3 consists of 13 residues. Trimming removed 0 bases at V and 1 base at J, with 3 bases between.